The rows below give T cell receptor beta chains drawn from one sample of a study of blood T cells in healthy people across ages. TCRdb re-derived calls from the 5' RACE reads in MiXCR, one entry per CDR3 protein. The data show some 750,000 distinct CDR3 sequences, with 22% seen just once and less than 25% held by the top ten. Sequences were obtained from blood. Receptor source: a man in his 70s in good health. Both conserved end residues are part of each CDR3. D genes are given only for firm matches. For some rows the clone size is stated as once, few or many, or as a class when expanded; others skip it.

v_call: TRBV29-1; j_call: TRBJ2-3; d_call: .; clone_size: .; cdr3_nt: TGCAGCGTTGGTTCTCCGCAGTATTTT; cdr3_aa: CSVGSPQYF
v_call: TRBV28; j_call: TRBJ2-5; d_call: TRBD1; clone_size: .; cdr3_nt: TGTGCCAGCAGTTTAATCGGGACAGGCTCGGAGGAGACCCAGTACTTC; cdr3_aa: CASSLIGTGSEETQYF
v_call: TRBV20-1; j_call: TRBJ1-1; d_call: .; clone_size: .; cdr3_nt: TGCAGTGCTAGTGGCAGGGGAAACACTGAAGCTTTCTTT; cdr3_aa: CSASGRGNTEAFF
v_call: TRBV11-2; j_call: TRBJ2-3; d_call: TRBD1; clone_size: few; cdr3_nt: TGTGCCAGCAGCTATACCGGGACAGGGACAGATACGCAGTATTTT; cdr3_aa: CASSYTGTGTDTQYF
v_call: TRBV20-1; j_call: TRBJ1-5; d_call: .; clone_size: .; cdr3_nt: TGCAGCGCTAGAGATTCCGGGGAAAGCAATCAGCCCCAGCATTTT; cdr3_aa: CSARDSGESNQPQHF
v_call: TRBV12-3/TRBV12-4; j_call: TRBJ1-1; d_call: .; clone_size: few; cdr3_nt: TGTGCCAGCAGTCCCGGGACACACACTGAAGCTTTCTTT; cdr3_aa: CASSPGTHTEAFF
v_call: TRBV5-1; j_call: TRBJ2-2; d_call: .; clone_size: .; cdr3_nt: TGCGCCAGCAGCTTGGCCCCGGACAGACTTAACACCGGGGAGCTGTTTTTT; cdr3_aa: CASSLAPDRLNTGELFF
v_call: TRBV12-5; j_call: TRBJ2-3; d_call: .; clone_size: .; cdr3_nt: TGTGCTAGTGGTTTCCTGCAGCGCACAGATACGCAGTATTTT; cdr3_aa: CASGFLQRTDTQYF
v_call: TRBV11-1; j_call: TRBJ2-4; d_call: .; clone_size: many; cdr3_nt: TGTGCCAGCAGCCCGCCCTCTGGATTAGCCAAAAACATTCAGTACTTC; cdr3_aa: CASSPPSGLAKNIQYF
v_call: TRBV6-1; j_call: TRBJ2-4; d_call: TRBD2; clone_size: .; cdr3_nt: TGTGCCAGCAGTGAAACTAGCGGCTCTAAAAACATTCAGTACTTC; cdr3_aa: CASSETSGSKNIQYF
v_call: TRBV5-1; j_call: TRBJ2-7; d_call: .; clone_size: few; cdr3_nt: TGCGCCAGCAGCCCCGGGCCACTTTTCACCTACGAGCAGTACTTC; cdr3_aa: CASSPGPLFTYEQYF
v_call: TRBV6-5; j_call: TRBJ1-5; d_call: TRBD1; clone_size: many; cdr3_nt: TGTGCCAGCTCGACAGGGAATGATCAGCCCCAGCATTTT; cdr3_aa: CASSTGNDQPQHF
v_call: TRBV20-1; j_call: TRBJ2-1; d_call: .; clone_size: .; cdr3_nt: TGCAGTGCTGCCCTCGGGACATTCTCCTACAATGAGCAGTTCTTC; cdr3_aa: CSAALGTFSYNEQFF
v_call: TRBV29-1; j_call: TRBJ2-4; d_call: .; clone_size: few; cdr3_nt: TGCAGCGCCAAAGGTTGGGCCAAAAACATTCAGTACTTC; cdr3_aa: CSAKGWAKNIQYF
v_call: TRBV24-1; j_call: TRBJ2-1; d_call: TRBD2; clone_size: few; cdr3_nt: TGTGCCACCAGTGGGGGACTAGCGGGAGGAAATGAGCAGTTCTTC; cdr3_aa: CATSGGLAGGNEQFF
v_call: TRBV6-6; j_call: TRBJ2-1; d_call: .; clone_size: .; cdr3_nt: TGTGCCAGCAGTTCCGCTAGCCTCAATGAGCAGTTCTTC; cdr3_aa: CASSSASLNEQFF
v_call: TRBV19; j_call: TRBJ1-5; d_call: .; clone_size: .; cdr3_nt: TGTGCCAGTAGTATTATGGCAGCTGCCTTGGTCAATCAGCCCCAGCATTTT; cdr3_aa: CASSIMAAALVNQPQHF
v_call: TRBV13; j_call: TRBJ1-1; d_call: .; clone_size: .; cdr3_nt: TGTGCCAGCATTAGGGTCACTGAAGCTTTCTTT; cdr3_aa: CASIRVTEAFF
v_call: TRBV18; j_call: TRBJ1-3; d_call: .; clone_size: .; cdr3_nt: TGTGCCAGCTCACCACCGACAGGCCTTATCTCTGGAAACACCATATATTTT; cdr3_aa: CASSPPTGLISGNTIYF
v_call: TRBV27; j_call: TRBJ1-1; d_call: .; clone_size: few; cdr3_nt: TGTGCCAGCACCTCCAACCCGCAACAAATCGCTGAAGCTTTCTTT; cdr3_aa: CASTSNPQQIAEAFF
v_call: TRBV7-9; j_call: TRBJ2-1; d_call: .; clone_size: many; cdr3_nt: TGTGCCAGCTCCCCTGGGACCGGAGGGTACAATGAGCAGTTCTTC; cdr3_aa: CASSPGTGGYNEQFF
v_call: TRBV11-1; j_call: TRBJ2-1; d_call: TRBD2; clone_size: .; cdr3_nt: TGTGCCAGCAGCTTAGGTAGCGGGGCCAACAATGAGCAGTTCTTC; cdr3_aa: CASSLGSGANNEQFF
v_call: TRBV2; j_call: TRBJ2-7; d_call: .; clone_size: .; cdr3_nt: TGTGCCAGCAAACCGGGACTGAGCTCCTACGAGCAGTACTTC; cdr3_aa: CASKPGLSSYEQYF
v_call: TRBV14; j_call: TRBJ2-2; d_call: .; clone_size: few; cdr3_nt: TGTGCCAACCACCTGAACACCGGGGAGCTGTTTTTT; cdr3_aa: CANHLNTGELFF
v_call: TRBV7-8; j_call: TRBJ2-5; d_call: .; clone_size: few; cdr3_nt: TGTGCCAGCAGCTTAGGGGTTAGCTCGGAGACCCAGTACTTC; cdr3_aa: CASSLGVSSETQYF